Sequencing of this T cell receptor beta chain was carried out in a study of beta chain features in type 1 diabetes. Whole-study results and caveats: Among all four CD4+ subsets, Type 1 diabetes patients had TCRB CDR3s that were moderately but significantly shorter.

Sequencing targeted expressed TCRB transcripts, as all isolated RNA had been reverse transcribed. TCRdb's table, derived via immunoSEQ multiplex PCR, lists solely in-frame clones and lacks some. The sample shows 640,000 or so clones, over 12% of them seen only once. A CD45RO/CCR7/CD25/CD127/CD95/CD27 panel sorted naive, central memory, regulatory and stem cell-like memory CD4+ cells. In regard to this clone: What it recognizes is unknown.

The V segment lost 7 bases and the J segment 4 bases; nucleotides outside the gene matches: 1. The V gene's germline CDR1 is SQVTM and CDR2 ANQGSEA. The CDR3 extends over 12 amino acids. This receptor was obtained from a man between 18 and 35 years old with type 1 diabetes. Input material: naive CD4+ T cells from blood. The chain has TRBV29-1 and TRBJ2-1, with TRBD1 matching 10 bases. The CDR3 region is CSGTGGYNEQFF. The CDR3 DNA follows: TGCAGCGGGACAGGGGGGTACAATGAGCAGTTCTTC.